This T cell receptor (beta chain) came from a study of T cell repertoires in cytomegalovirus infection. Findings and caveats of the study: Based on cumulative public TCR beta family frequency, carriers of CMV plus the relevant HLA were identified.

Concerning this clonotype: Antigen specificity is unknown.

V was cut by 11 bases and J by 8 bases, with 13 bases left in between. The CDR3 runs 11 residues. Germline V gene lookup returns CDR1 SNHLY and CDR2 FYNNEI. TCRdb reanalysed the reads using MiXCR and keeps one entry per CDR3 protein. The sample holds some 180,000 distinct CDR3 sequences; 17% are singletons and the top ten take around 25%. V gene TRBV2 combines with J gene TRBJ2-1; TRBD2 is a possible D gene (6 bases). The TCR sequence derives from a human donor in good health (CMV status not recorded). Some clones in this sample may be carry-over from other donors' samples. The sample was CD8+ T cells from PBMCs. This CDR3 reads CAAGGIHEQFF. The CDR3 nucleotides are TGTGCCGCCGGGGGAATCCATGAGCAGTTCTTC.